One TCR beta chain is described in this entry. The sample is drawn from a study of blood T cell repertoires in COVID-19. Looking at the study overall: Donors in the United States, Italy and Spain gave samples during acute or convalescent COVID-19.

Repertoires were generated with immunoSEQ multiplex PCR, while TCRdb's copy carries only in-frame clones and drops some. The sample yields approximately 240,000 clones, 65% to 80% seen once. The receptor was isolated from a woman aged 40 to 50 with active or convalescent COVID-19. Source material: peripheral blood.

CDR3 sequence reads: CASSTEGTANEKLFF. The CDR3 DNA is TGCGCCAGCAGCACCGAAGGGACAGCTAATGAAAAACTGTTTTTT. This chain uses TRBV5-1 with TRBJ1-4; the match to TRBD1 covers 7 bases. CDR1 is SGHRS, CDR2 YFSETQ, per germline. This CDR3 comprises 15 residues. V was pared by 4 bases and J by 3 bases, with 6 bases of the junction left unmatched.